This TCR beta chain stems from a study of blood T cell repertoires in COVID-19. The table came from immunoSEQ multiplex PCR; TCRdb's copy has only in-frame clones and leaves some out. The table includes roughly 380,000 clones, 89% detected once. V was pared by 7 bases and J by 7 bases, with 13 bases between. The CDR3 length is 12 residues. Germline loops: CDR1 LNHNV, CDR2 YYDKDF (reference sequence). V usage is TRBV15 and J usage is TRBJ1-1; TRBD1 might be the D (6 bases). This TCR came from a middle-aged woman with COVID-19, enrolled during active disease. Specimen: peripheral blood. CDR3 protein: CATNRAGGEAFF. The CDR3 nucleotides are TGTGCCACCAACAGGGCCGGGGGTGAAGCTTTCTTT. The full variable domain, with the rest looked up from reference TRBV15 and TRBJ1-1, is DAMVIQNPRYQVTQFGKPVTLSCSQTLNHNVMYWYQQKSSQAPKLLFHYYDKDFNNEADTPDNFQSRRPNTSFCFLDIRSPGLGDTAMYLCATNRAGGEAFFGQGTRLTVV.